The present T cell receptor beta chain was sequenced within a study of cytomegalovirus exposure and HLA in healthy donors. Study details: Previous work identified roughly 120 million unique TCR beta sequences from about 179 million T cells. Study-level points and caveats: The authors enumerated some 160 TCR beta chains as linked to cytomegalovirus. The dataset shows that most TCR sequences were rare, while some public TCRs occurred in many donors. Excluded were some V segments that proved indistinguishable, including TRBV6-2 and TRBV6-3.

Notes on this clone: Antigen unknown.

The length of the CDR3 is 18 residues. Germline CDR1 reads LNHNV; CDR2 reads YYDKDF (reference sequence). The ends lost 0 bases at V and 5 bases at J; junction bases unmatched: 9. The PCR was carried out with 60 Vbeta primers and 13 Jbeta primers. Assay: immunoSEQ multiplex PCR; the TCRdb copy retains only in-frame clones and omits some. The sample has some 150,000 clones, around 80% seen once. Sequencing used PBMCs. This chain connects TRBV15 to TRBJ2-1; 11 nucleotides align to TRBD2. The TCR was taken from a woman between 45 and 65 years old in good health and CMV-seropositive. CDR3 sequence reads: CATSRDGGLAGGNNEQFF. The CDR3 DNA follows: TGTGCCACCAGCAGAGATGGGGGCCTAGCGGGGGGTAACAATGAGCAGTTCTTC.